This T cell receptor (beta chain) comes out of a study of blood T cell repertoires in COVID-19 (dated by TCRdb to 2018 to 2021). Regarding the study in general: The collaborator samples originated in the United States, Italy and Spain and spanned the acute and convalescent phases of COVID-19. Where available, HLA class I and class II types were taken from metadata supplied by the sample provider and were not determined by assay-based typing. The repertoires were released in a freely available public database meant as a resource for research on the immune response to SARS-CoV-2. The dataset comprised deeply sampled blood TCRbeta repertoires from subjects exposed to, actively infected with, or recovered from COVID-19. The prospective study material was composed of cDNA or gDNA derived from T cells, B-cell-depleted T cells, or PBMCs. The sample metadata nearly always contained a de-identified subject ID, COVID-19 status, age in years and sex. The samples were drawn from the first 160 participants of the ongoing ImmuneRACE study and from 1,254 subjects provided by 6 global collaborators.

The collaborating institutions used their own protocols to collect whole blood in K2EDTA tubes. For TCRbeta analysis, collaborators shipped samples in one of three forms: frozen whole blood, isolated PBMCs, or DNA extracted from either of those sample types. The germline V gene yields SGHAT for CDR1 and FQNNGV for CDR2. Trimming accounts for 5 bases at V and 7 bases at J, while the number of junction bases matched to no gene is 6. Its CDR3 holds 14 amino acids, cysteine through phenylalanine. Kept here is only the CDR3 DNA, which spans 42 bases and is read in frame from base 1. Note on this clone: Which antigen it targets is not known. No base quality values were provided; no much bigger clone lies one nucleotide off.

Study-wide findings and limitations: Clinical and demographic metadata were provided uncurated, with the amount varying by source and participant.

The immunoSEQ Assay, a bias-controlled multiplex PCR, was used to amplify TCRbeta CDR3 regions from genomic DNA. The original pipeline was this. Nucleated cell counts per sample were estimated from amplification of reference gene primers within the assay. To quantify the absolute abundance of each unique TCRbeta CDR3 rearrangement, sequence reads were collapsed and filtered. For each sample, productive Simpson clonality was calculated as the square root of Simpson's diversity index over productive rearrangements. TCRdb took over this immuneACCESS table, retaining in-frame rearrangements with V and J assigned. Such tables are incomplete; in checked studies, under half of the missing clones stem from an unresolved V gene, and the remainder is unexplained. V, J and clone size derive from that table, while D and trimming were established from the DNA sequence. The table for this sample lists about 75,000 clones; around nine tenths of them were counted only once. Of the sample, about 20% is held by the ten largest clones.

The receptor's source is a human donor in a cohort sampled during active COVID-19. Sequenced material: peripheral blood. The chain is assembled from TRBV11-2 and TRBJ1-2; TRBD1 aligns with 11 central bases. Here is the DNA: TGTGCCAGCAGCGCCGGGACAGGGGGGTTTGGCTACACCTTC. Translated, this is CASSAGTGGFGYTF.